This T cell receptor beta chain emerged from a study of response to subunit inactivated influenza vaccine. Notes on the study in general: A suggestion made by the authors is that each seasonal influenza vaccination recruits few new T cells.

MiXCR, run by TCRdb on the RT-PCR reads, gives a single entry per CDR3 protein. The data show about 500,000 distinct CDR3 sequences, approximately 13% seen once. A note on this clonotype: No antigen is known for it.

The CDR3 covers 15 residues. V lost 2 bases to trimming and J lost 3 bases, with 11 bases between them. The V gene's germline CDR1 is MNHEY and CDR2 SVGEGT. The source of this sequence is a man in his fifties or sixties who received an inactivated influenza vaccine. Here the sequenced sample was PBMCs from blood, taken about 6 weeks after vaccination. This sequence joins TRBV6-2 or TRBV6-3 and TRBJ2-4; D not certain. The DNA for the CDR3 is TGTGCCAGCAGTTACCCGAGGATGGGCAAAAACATTCAGTACTTC. Translation gives CASSYPRMGKNIQYF.